A selection of T cell receptor beta chains follows, all from one sample in a study of early T cells in non-severe SARS-CoV-2 infection. TCRdb itself ran the 5' RACE reads through MiXCR, one entry per CDR3 protein. Of more than 30,000 distinct CDR3 sequences detected, around 7% appear once; the ten largest clones hold 10% to 15%. The starting material was whole blood, obtained at baseline. Receptors originate from an adult who was a healthcare worker with PCR-confirmed SARS-CoV-2 infection or an uninfected control (not recorded which). The CDR3 runs from the conserved cysteine through the conserved F or W. The order of the fields is clone size, V gene, CDR3 protein. Clone size is not always given. Where it is, it says once, few, many or a class for expanded clones.

many,TRBV3-1,CASSHTGTGNTEAFF
many,TRBV29-1,CSVVGSANYGYTF
NA,TRBV2,CASSEGALFDSPLHF
few,TRBV7-2,CASSSVSGTQYF
many,TRBV20-1,CSATTSTSGRLIQETQYF
many,TRBV7-2,CASSPLRDRGFNTQYF
few,TRBV5-1,CASTLRTGGAETQYF
few,TRBV12-3/TRBV12-4,CASSLQGREFF
few,TRBV20-1,CSAIVSSNQPQHF
few,TRBV20-1,CSARPTSELVYNEQFF
large,TRBV4-3,CASSLTSGRGQTQYF
many,TRBV10-3,CAISESSVGEQFF
few,TRBV19,CASSITGSQETQYF
NA,TRBV20-1,CSAYTGGHEQYF
many,TRBV7-9,CASSLRRETQYF
many,TRBV2,CASKGATSNQPQHF
many,TRBV5-1,CASSPLGSSYNSPLHF
many,TRBV20-1,CSASESVTGRETQYF
NA,TRBV28,CASMTGGMVFNEQFF
NA,TRBV11-3,CASSLSPHQREGLSYNEQFF
many,TRBV30,CAWARIDEQFF
few,TRBV7-2,CASSPGGLASYNEQFF
NA,TRBV4-3,CASSQAAGGEHNSPLHF
NA,TRBV20-1,CSARVSQETQYF
NA,TRBV21-1,CASSKDPSGGTYEQYF
many,TRBV7-3,CASSLQGTSSETQYF
many,TRBV18,CASSQQGNADTQYF
NA,TRBV11-2,CASSPKNIQYF
NA,TRBV11-2,CASSLSILGELFF
few,TRBV7-2,CASSLIAGATTDTQYF
many,TRBV7-2,CASSFGGSKSTDTQYF
many,TRBV6-6,CASSNPTKGQGALNTEAFF